These 7 T cell receptor beta chains share one sample of origin, sequenced in a study of cytomegalovirus exposure and HLA in healthy donors. This PCR relied on a set of 60 Vbeta primers and 13 Jbeta primers. Method: immunoSEQ multiplex PCR; TCRdb's copy keeps in-frame clones and lacks some. The table lists around 210,000 clones. Sequenced: PBMCs. All receptors come from a woman in her thirties in good health and CMV-seropositive.

The J gene is TRBJ2-1, the V gene TRBV7-6, with TRBD1 as a possible D gene (6 bases). CDR1 and CDR2 (germline): SGHVS, FNYEAQ. The CDR3 extends over 15 amino acids. V was clipped by 5 bases and J by 9 bases, with 20 bases between them. The CDR3 DNA follows: TGTGCCAGCAGCCCCCGACTGGGGACCAGGGGTGAGCAGTTCTTC. This encodes CASSPRLGTRGEQFF.

The V and J genes are TRBV14 and TRBJ2-5; D remains ambiguous. The assigned J gene may be wrong: the sequence end matches TRBJ2-7 better. Germline V CDR1 and CDR2: SGHDN, FVKESK. This CDR3 has 13 amino acids. CDR3 residues: CASSQGRSGEQYF. CDR3 in DNA: TGTGCCAGCAGCCAAGGAAGGAGTGGCGAGCAGTACTTC.

The chain joins TRBV5-1 to TRBJ1-1; D ambiguous. Germline CDR1 and CDR2: SGHRS and YFSETQ. The CDR3 is 15 residues long. Between the trimmed V and J ends, which lost 0 bases and 1 base, there was a span of 10 bases. CDR3 in DNA: TGCGCCAGCAGCTTGGAAAGGAGGACGAACACTGAAGCTTTCTTT. This encodes CASSLERRTNTEAFF.

This chain links TRBV6-5 with TRBJ1-3; D ambiguous. The length of the CDR3 is 16 residues. CDR1 is MNHEY, CDR2 SVGAGI, per germline. The V gene lost 4 bases and the J gene lost 0 bases, with 13 bases spanning the gap. The CDR3: CASSLTEFGSGNTIYF. CDR3 bases: TGTGCCAGCAGTTTAACGGAGTTCGGCTCTGGAAACACCATATATTTT.

The rearrangement joins TRBV19 to TRBJ1-1; a weak D match, TRBD1 (6 bases). The germline V gene has CDR1 LNHDA and CDR2 SQIVND (reference sequence). This CDR3 region has 12 residues. Trimming removed 6 bases at V and 10 bases at J, with 15 bases between. CDR3 loop: CASRNRGGGAFF. The CDR3 DNA follows: TGTGCCAGTAGGAACCGGGGGGGCGGAGCTTTCTTT.

The chain is built from TRBV28 and TRBJ1-2, with D unclear. The CDR3 extends over 12 amino acids. The germline V gene encodes CDR1 MDHEN and CDR2 SYDVKM. V lost 1 base to trimming and J lost 5 bases, with 5 bases between them. The CDR3 loop is CASSLSVYGYTF. CDR3 nucleotides: TGTGCCAGCAGTTTATCGGTGTATGGCTACACCTTC.

The J gene is TRBJ1-2, the V gene TRBV27; D possibly corresponds to TRBD1 (5 bases). Germline values: CDR1 MNHEY, CDR2 SMNVEV (reference sequence). The CDR3 is 16 residues long. Trimming stripped 0 bases from V and 0 bases from J, with 11 bases between. The CDR3 DNA reads as TGTGCCAGCAGTTTATCCGCGGCAGGGTCTAACTATGGCTACACCTTC. Protein: CASSLSAAGSNYGYTF.